These 20 T cell receptor beta chains were all obtained from the same sample, sequenced in a study of blood T cells in healthy people across ages (dated by TCRdb to the mid-2010s). Preparation of the library involved 5' RACE. Sequencer: Illumina HiSeq 2500. A second roughly 6 to 12 cycle PCR used a sample-barcoded 5' primer and a J-beta primer mix. Starting from the raw public reads, TCRdb applied fastp trimming at Q25, assembled clones with MiXCR and retained in-frame beta chains. Identical CDR3 proteins give one entry, which carries the most common genes and DNA. Here the sample has fewer than 1 million distinct CDR3 sequences; 40% to 50% occur a single time. The ten largest account for roughly 19% of the sample. Sequenced material: blood. The receptors derive from a man in his sixties in good health.

The V call is TRBV6-1, the J call TRBJ2-1; D remains ambiguous. Judging by the DNA end, TRBJ2-7 fits better; the J call may be wrong. The germline V gene encodes CDR1 MNHNS and CDR2 SASEGT. The CDR3 sequence is 16 residues long. The CDR3 coding sequence is TGTGCCAGCATCCTAGATCCGCGGAGCTCCTACAATGAGCAGTACTTC. Its translation: CASILDPRSSYNEQYF.

This clonotype was seen many times. The rearrangement joins TRBV9 to TRBJ2-7, with 9 bases lining up with TRBD1. Germline trimming cut 3 bases from V and 0 bases from J; bases unmatched to any gene: 4. This CDR3 contains 15 residues. Germline V gene sequence: CDR1 SGDLS, CDR2 YYNGEE. The CDR3 sequence is CASSAGTGLSYEQYF. CDR3 nucleotide sequence: TGTGCCAGCAGCGCCGGGACAGGGCTCTCCTACGAGCAGTACTTC. Looking up the rest from reference TRBV9 and TRBJ2-7 gives the full variable domain: DSGVTQTPKHLITATGQRVTLRCSPRSGDLSVYWYQQSLDQGLQFLIQYYNGEERAKGNILERFSAQQFPDLHSELNLSSLELGDSALYFCASSAGTGLSYEQYFGPGTRLTVT.

CDR3 sequence reads: CASSERGLAANEQFF. In DNA form, the CDR3 reads TGTGCCAGCAGTGAACGGGGACTAGCGGCCAATGAGCAGTTCTTC. The chain combines TRBV2 with TRBJ2-1; 11 bases match TRBD2. The V and J ends lost 2 bases and 6 bases, in that order; junction bases with no gene match: 3. The CDR3 is made up of 15 amino acids. CDR1 is SNHLY, CDR2 FYNNEI, per germline.

The chain employs TRBV7-9 and TRBJ2-7, with a tentative D call TRBD1 (6 bases). Germline V CDR1 and CDR2: SEHNR, FQNEAQ (reference sequence). The CDR3 extends over 14 amino acids. V lost 3 bases to trimming and J lost 4 bases, with 13 bases between them. The CDR3 spells CASSLGRGRYEQYF. The CDR3 DNA is TGTGCCAGCAGCTTGGGAAGGGGGAGATACGAGCAGTACTTC.

The rearrangement uses TRBV20-1 and TRBJ1-1; 8 nucleotides agree with TRBD1. V was clipped by 5 bases and J by 1 base; unmatched bases: 6. The CDR3 is made up of 14 amino acids. Looked up from germline, CDR1 is DFQATT and CDR2 is SNEGSKA (reference sequence). CDR3 residues: CSADRGIRNTEAFF. The CDR3 coding sequence is TGCAGTGCTGACAGGGGAATTAGGAACACTGAAGCTTTCTTT.

This clonotype was seen many times. The V and J genes are TRBV2 and TRBJ2-7; D remains ambiguous. V was trimmed by 5 bases and J by 4 bases, leaving 9 bases between them. CDR3 length: 12 amino acids. Looked up from germline, CDR1 is SNHLY and CDR2 is FYNNEI. CDR3 DNA: TGTGCCAGCAGTAGGGCCCTTTACGAGCAGTACTTC. It encodes CASSRALYEQYF. Full variable domain (rest looked up from reference TRBV2 and TRBJ2-7): EPEVTQTPSHQVTQMGQEVILRCVPISNHLYFYWYRQILGQKVEFLVSFYNNEISEKSEIFDDQFSVERPDGSNFTLKIRSTKLEDSAMYFCASSRALYEQYFGPGTRLTVT.

The V gene is TRBV7-2, the J gene TRBJ2-7; tentative D call: TRBD1 (6 bases). Gene TRBJ2-4 matches the end of the DNA better, so the J call may be wrong. Germline V gene sequence: CDR1 SGHTA, CDR2 FQGNSA. This CDR3 contains 13 residues. The CDR3 sequence: CASSFARGDIQYF. The CDR3 DNA is TGTGCCAGCAGCTTTGCCAGGGGTGACATTCAGTACTTC.

The chain recombines TRBV4-1 with TRBJ1-6; D ambiguous. The CDR3 totals 15 residues. The germline gives CDR1 MGHRA, CDR2 YSYEKL. V lost 1 base, J lost 6 bases, and 10 bases lay in between. As DNA, the CDR3 is TGCGCCAGCAGCCAAGGCCGACGCATTAATTCACCCCTCCACTTT. Its protein product is CASSQGRRINSPLHF.

This clonotype was seen a handful of times. The J gene is TRBJ1-1, the V gene TRBV14, with a possible D match to TRBD1 (5 bases). V dropped 4 bases and J dropped 1 base, with 10 bases sitting between them. The CDR3 length is 14 residues. Germline V lookup: CDR1 SGHDN, CDR2 FVKESK. This chain's CDR3 is CASSLRGANTEAFF. The CDR3, as DNA: TGTGCCAGCAGCCTCCGTGGGGCGAACACTGAAGCTTTCTTT.

The rearrangement links TRBV2 to TRBJ1-5, with TRBD1 identical over 8 bases. The ends lost 6 bases at V and 4 bases at J; junction bases unmatched: 5. The V gene's germline CDR1 is SNHLY and CDR2 FYNNEI. The CDR3 totals 14 residues. The CDR3, as DNA: TGTGCCAGCAGGACCAGACAGGGGAATCAGCCCCAGCATTTT. Protein: CASRTRQGNQPQHF.

The rearrangement uses TRBV20-1 and TRBJ2-1; 7 bases are shared with TRBD2. Germline CDR1 and CDR2: DFQATT and SNEGSKA (reference sequence). This CDR3 has 14 amino acids. V shed 0 bases and J 5 bases; nucleotides not matched to a gene: 4. The CDR3 spells CSARDGTIHNEQFF. The DNA of the CDR3 is TGCAGTGCTAGAGACGGGACTATTCACAATGAGCAGTTCTTC.

This clonotype was counted a few times. Relative to the germline gene, one junction end is altered; a read error may explain this. The gene calls are TRBV20-1 and TRBJ2-2; 12 positions agree with TRBD2. The CDR3 consists of 17 residues. Germline assignment: CDR1 DFQATT and CDR2 SNEGSKA (reference sequence). The CDR3: CSARDLAGGPKTGELFF. Here the CDR3 DNA reads TGCAGTGCTAGAGATCTAGCGGGGGGGCCGAAGACCGGGGAGCTGTTTTTT.

This CDR3 is CASSTGGAGTGELFF. Here the CDR3 DNA reads TGTGCCAGCAGCACCGGGGGGGCCGGCACCGGGGAGCTGTTTTTT. This chain connects TRBV7-9 to TRBJ2-2, with TRBD2 matching over 8 bases. The CDR3 loop spans 15 amino acids. The J segment lost 4 bases and the V segment lost 5 bases, leaving 6 bases of the junction unmatched. The germline V gene encodes CDR1 SEHNR and CDR2 FQNEAQ (reference sequence).

This sequence joins TRBV10-3 and TRBJ2-5; tentatively, D is TRBD1 or TRBD2 (5 bases each). Trimming took 0 bases from V and 1 from J, leaving 9 bases between them. The CDR3 runs 15 residues. Germline V gene sequence: CDR1 ENHRY, CDR2 SYGVKD. The CDR3 is CAISESGGRQETQYF. CDR3 nucleotide sequence: TGTGCCATCAGTGAGTCTGGGGGACGCCAAGAGACCCAGTACTTC.

The chain recombines TRBV11-2 with TRBJ2-4; 7 positions match TRBD1. Gene TRBJ2-7 matches the end of the DNA better, so the J call may be wrong. The CDR3 runs 15 residues. Germline V gives CDR1 SGHAT, CDR2 FQNNGV. The CDR3 is CASSLIPGRGYEQYF. The CDR3 DNA reads as TGTGCCAGCAGCTTAATCCCCGGCAGGGGGTACGAGCAGTACTTC.

CDR3 amino acids: CASSLTGFGYEQYF. The CDR3 coding sequence is TGTGCCAGCAGCTTGACAGGGTTCGGCTACGAGCAGTACTTC. The rearrangement joins TRBV7-2 to TRBJ2-7, with TRBD1 matching 7 bases. V gave up 3 bases and J gave up 3 bases; unmatched junction bases: 5. The V gene's germline CDR1 is SGHTA and CDR2 FQGNSA. The CDR3 extends over 14 amino acids.

A few counts support this clonotype. The J gene is TRBJ2-7, the V gene TRBV7-8; TRBD2 matches at 10 bases. This CDR3 is built from 15 residues. Germline V gives CDR1 SGHVS, CDR2 FQNEAQ. The V gene end was trimmed by 5 bases and the J gene end by 6 bases; junction bases not matched to a gene: 10. The chain's CDR3 is CASSRPGTSDGEQYF. In DNA, the CDR3 is TGTGCCAGCAGCAGACCCGGGACTAGCGATGGCGAGCAGTACTTC. Full variable domain (missing parts from reference TRBV7-8 and TRBJ2-7): GAGVSQSPRYKVAKRGQDVALRCDPISGHVSLFWYQQALGQGPEFLTYFQNEAQLDKSGLPSDRFFAERPEGSVSTLKIQRTQQEDSAVYLCASSRPGTSDGEQYFGPGTRLTVT.

The chain uses TRBV6-2 or TRBV6-3 and TRBJ2-1; 7 bases fit TRBD1. J was trimmed by 9 bases and V by 2 bases; bases with no gene match: 4. The CDR3 extends over 13 amino acids. Germline V gene sequence: CDR1 MNHEY, CDR2 SVGEGT. CDR3: CASSYTQGTEQFF. CDR3 nucleotides: TGTGCCAGCAGTTACACACAGGGGACTGAGCAGTTCTTC.

The genes are TRBV7-2 and TRBJ1-6; D might be TRBD1 (6 bases). The CDR3 runs to 13 residues. Germline CDR1 SGHTA, CDR2 FQGNSA. V was clipped by 4 bases and J by 11 bases, with 12 bases between them. As DNA, the CDR3 is TGTGCCAGCAGCTCCCCAGGGGCAGCACCCCTCCACTTT. Protein product: CASSSPGAAPLHF.

As regards this clonotype: It may be a read error: a sequence one base away is much more abundant. This chain joins TRBV7-2 and TRBJ2-1, with a possible D match to TRBD1 (5 bases). CDR1 is SGHTA and CDR2 is FQGNSA in the germline V gene. This CDR3 has 13 amino acids. The CDR3 bases are TGTGCCAGCAGCCACGACACAGGCAATGGGCAGTTCTTC. Translating it yields CASSHDTGNGQFF.